The rows below give T cell receptor beta chains drawn from one sample of a study of CD8 T cells in ankylosing spondylitis. Each CDR3 protein gets one entry after TCRdb re-called the 5' RACE reads with MiXCR. The table includes roughly 490,000 distinct CDR3 sequences, roughly 5% detected once. The sample comprised blood, either unsorted or a sorted T cell fraction (not recorded which). These receptors were taken from a male donor with ankylosing spondylitis. Each CDR3 is given with its conserved first and last residue. Fields, in order: D gene, J gene, V gene, clone size, CDR3 DNA, CDR3 protein. A D gene is named only where the DNA matches it firmly. Size is omitted from some rows. Given values are once, few, many or a class for expanded clones.

NA | TRBJ2-2 | TRBV6-2/TRBV6-3 | many | TGTGCCAGCAGTTATAACAGGGCCACCGGGGAGCTGTTTTTT | CASSYNRATGELFF
TRBD2 | TRBJ2-3 | TRBV14 | few | TGTGCCAGCAGCCAAGACCGGGACTACTACACAGATACGCAGTATTTT | CASSQDRDYYTDTQYF
NA | TRBJ1-2 | TRBV29-1 | many | TGCAGCGTTGTTCCAGGGGCCCAAGGCTACACCTTC | CSVVPGAQGYTF
TRBD2 | TRBJ2-3 | TRBV11-2 | many | TGTGCCAGCAGCCCTTGGACTAGCGGGGGTACTAGCACAGATACGCAGTATTTT | CASSPWTSGGTSTDTQYF
NA | TRBJ2-7 | TRBV11-2 | many | TGTGCCAGCAGTTTGGGACGGACATACGAGCAGTACTTC | CASSLGRTYEQYF
NA | TRBJ2-2 | TRBV10-1 | few | TGCGCCAGTTCCGGTCCCGGAACCGGGGAGCTGTTTTTT | CASSGPGTGELFF
TRBD2 | TRBJ2-1 | TRBV12-3/TRBV12-4 | many | TGTGCCAGCAGTTCGACTAGCGGGAGTGCGCGTGAGCAGTTCTTC | CASSSTSGSAREQFF
NA | TRBJ2-1 | TRBV27 | once | TGTGCCAGCAGTTTATCGAAGGTTCGTGAGCAGTTCTTC | CASSLSKVREQFF
TRBD1 | TRBJ2-5 | TRBV5-1 | few | TGCGCCAGCAGCGAACAGGGGGCAAGGACCCAGTACTTC | CASSEQGARTQYF
NA | TRBJ2-5 | TRBV5-1 | many | TGCGCCAGCAGGGGAAAACAGGTTCAAGAGACCCAGTACTTC | CASRGKQVQETQYF
NA | TRBJ1-1 | TRBV9 | many | TGTGCCAGCAGCGTAGACCCCAAGGGGAACACTGAAGCTTTCTTT | CASSVDPKGNTEAFF
TRBD1 | TRBJ2-7 | TRBV10-3 | many | TGTGCCATCAGAGGGGACAGGGGGTACGAGCAGTACTTC | CAIRGDRGYEQYF
NA | TRBJ1-2 | TRBV7-2 | many | TGTGCCAGCAGCTTAGGCTCGGGACAAAACTATGGCTACACCTTC | CASSLGSGQNYGYTF
NA | TRBJ2-3 | TRBV11-2 | NA | TGTGCCAGCAGCTTAGAGTACAACTCAGATACGCAGTATTTT | CASSLEYNSDTQYF
TRBD1 | TRBJ2-7 | TRBV7-6 | many | TGTGCCAGCAGCATAGGGACAGGGGGAAGGTACGAGCAGTACTTC | CASSIGTGGRYEQYF
NA | TRBJ2-3 | TRBV18 | many | TGTGCCAGCAGTCCCCAACGCACAGATACGCAGTATTTT | CASSPQRTDTQYF
NA | TRBJ2-5 | TRBV4-2 | many | TGTGCCAGCAGCCAAGATTGGGGCAGACAAGAGACCCAGTACTTC | CASSQDWGRQETQYF
TRBD1 | TRBJ2-7 | TRBV7-2 | NA | TGTGCCAGCAGCTTAGTTCGGCAGGGGGTCGCCTACGAGCAGTACTTC | CASSLVRQGVAYEQYF
NA | TRBJ2-1 | TRBV12-3/TRBV12-4 | many | TGTGCCAGCAGTTTAGTCGGGAACTACAATGAGCAGTTCTTC | CASSLVGNYNEQFF
NA | TRBJ2-2 | TRBV19 | many | TGTGCCAGTAGTATAAAAGTACTGGTACCCGGGGAGCTGTTTTTT | CASSIKVLVPGELFF